The subject of this entry is one T cell receptor beta chain. Its specificity is unknown. A much bigger clone sits one base away, suggesting this may be a read error. HTBI primers from iRepertoire and Arm-PCR of CDR3 regions yielded the TCR beta libraries. TCRdb reprocessed the multiplex PCR reads with MiXCR, giving one entry per CDR3 protein. The sample has 300,000 or so distinct CDR3 sequences, less than 20% seen once; the top ten hold around 30%. The sample originates from a study of regulatory T cells in long-lasting Graves disease. General observations from the study: Patients whose Graves' disease persisted exhibited lower TCR diversity than those newly diagnosed. Among samples with persistent disease, TRBV28, TRBJ1-2 and TRBJ2-5 were favored.

Documented time point: persistent/refractory GD, antithyroid drugs over 5 years with positive TRAb. TCR sequences were obtained from RNA taken from PBMCs. Looked up from germline, CDR1 is SGHAT and CDR2 is FQNNGV. The CDR3 has 14 residues. Material: peripheral blood mononuclear cells (PBMCs), obtained when the disease was refractory, from a patient treated with antithyroid drugs. This receptor was identified in a female donor with Graves disease. This rearrangement joins TRBV11-2 to TRBJ2-7, with a tentative D call TRBD1 (6 bases). This CDR3 reads CAGRMLPGVYEQYF. The CDR3 bases are TGTGCCGGCAGGATGCTACCAGGGGTCTACGAGCAGTACTTC.